A single sample is the source of the 20 T cell receptor beta chains below, sequenced in a study of cytomegalovirus exposure and HLA in healthy donors (dated by TCRdb to about 2017). The library was prepared using the immunoSEQ multiplex PCR assay. A mixture of 60 forward primers for TCR Vbeta segments and 13 reverse primers for TCR Jbeta segments was used in the multiplex PCR. This is the immuneACCESS table as TCRdb keeps it, with only in-frame sequences that have V and J called. A part of the clones is gone; compared with another copy, unresolved V genes explain less than half, and the rest is unexplained. This sample comprises about 190,000 clones, 9.5% to 15% of them detected only once. Under 10% of the sample is in the top ten clones. Sequenced sample: PBMCs. These receptors came from a man in his forties or fifties in good health and CMV-seropositive.

CDR3 in DNA: TGCGCCAGCAGCCAGGAGGGTCTCGCGGATACGCAGTATTTT. Protein product: CASSQEGLADTQYF. This chain connects TRBV4-3 to TRBJ2-3, with D perhaps matching TRBD2 (6 bases). Trimming left V 3 bases short and J 6 bases short, with 13 bases between. This CDR3 has 14 amino acids. Germline V gene data show CDR1 as LGHNA and CDR2 as YSLEER.

The chain has TRBV7-8 and TRBJ2-5; D might be TRBD2 (5 bases). Germline V gene lookup returns CDR1 SGHVS and CDR2 FQNEAQ. The CDR3 consists of 15 residues. V was cut by 2 bases and J by 4 bases, with 14 bases left in between. Here the CDR3 reads CASSLNFGGVETQYF. The CDR3 bases are TGTGCCAGCAGCTTAAATTTCGGAGGTGTAGAGACCCAGTACTTC.

The chain uses TRBV6-1 and TRBJ1-2; TRBD1 is a possible D gene (5 bases). Deletions cut 7 bases from V and 1 base from J, with 13 bases between. Germline V gives CDR1 MNHNS, CDR2 SASEGT. The CDR3 covers 14 residues. The CDR3 coding sequence is TGTGCCAGCACCCCTAACAGGAATAACTATGGCTACACCTTC. Translated: CASTPNRNNYGYTF.

V usage is TRBV6-5 and J usage is TRBJ1-1; 7 bases align to TRBD1. V was clipped by 4 bases and J by 1 base; unmatched bases: 3. The CDR3 is 14 residues long. Germline CDR1 MNHEY, CDR2 SVGAGI. CDR3 amino acids: CASSLGQRNTEAFF. The DNA for the CDR3 is TGTGCCAGCAGTTTGGGACAGCGGAACACTGAAGCTTTCTTT.

In its sample, this clone was seen a few times. V usage is TRBV6-1 and J usage is TRBJ1-1; 8 bases fit TRBD1. The V and J ends lost 3 bases and 5 bases, in that order; junction bases with no gene match: 2. The CDR3 length is 13 residues. CDR1 and CDR2 (germline): MNHNS, SASEGT. The CDR3 reads CASSDRGQTEAFF. CDR3 nucleotide sequence: TGTGCCAGCAGTGACAGGGGGCAAACTGAAGCTTTCTTT.

The gene calls are TRBV10-2 and TRBJ1-2, with TRBD1 as a possible D gene (6 bases). Germline values: CDR1 WSHSY, CDR2 SAAADI. The CDR3 loop spans 13 amino acids. The V end lost 11 bases, the J end lost 2 bases, and 15 bases lay between the germline ends. The CDR3 DNA reads TGCGCCGGGGGGGCAGGGCAGAACTATGGCTACACCTTC. Its translation: CAGGAGQNYGYTF.

CDR3 in DNA: TGTGCCAGCAGCTTCAGGACAGGAGCCAGAGGGATGAACACTGAAGCTTTCTTT. Amino acids: CASSFRTGARGMNTEAFF. The V call is TRBV7-9, the J call TRBJ1-1; 7 positions agree with TRBD1. The CDR3 extends over 18 amino acids. V trimming: 3 bases; J trimming: 0 bases; junction bases outside the gene matches: 13. CDR1 and CDR2 from the germline V gene are SEHNR and FQNEAQ (reference sequence).

This clone showed up just once. The rearrangement links TRBV7-6 to TRBJ2-1, with TRBD2 as a possible D gene (7 bases). Germline CDR1 reads SGHVS; CDR2 reads FNYEAQ. The V and J ends lost 0 bases and 5 bases respectively, with 11 bases between them. The CDR3 contains 15 residues. DNA for the CDR3: TGTGCCAGCAGCTTAGCGGGGGGGCGAGACAATGAGCAGTTCTTC. Its translation: CASSLAGGRDNEQFF.

For this clone: Since no conserved phenylalanine or tryptophan closes the CDR3, a read error is the likely cause. The chain couples TRBV15 to TRBJ1-1, with D maybe TRBD1 (5 bases). Germline V lookup: CDR1 LNHNV, CDR2 YYDKDF (reference sequence). Between the trimmed V and J ends, which lost 0 bases and 5 bases, there was a span of 13 bases. The CDR3 extends over 15 amino acids. The CDR3 reads CATSREGGWGTEAFL. CDR3 nucleotide sequence: TGTGCCACCAGCAGAGAGGGGGGGTGGGGAACTGAAGCTTTCTTG.

In this sample, this clone turned up a few times. The J gene is TRBJ1-1, the V gene TRBV7-8, with 7 bases lining up with TRBD1. J was trimmed by 0 bases and V by 4 bases; bases with no gene match: 5. Germline V gives CDR1 SGHVS, CDR2 FQNEAQ. This CDR3 region has 15 residues. The CDR3 loop reads CASSSVTGMNTEAFF. Written as DNA, the CDR3 is TGTGCCAGCAGCTCGGTGACAGGGATGAACACTGAAGCTTTCTTT.

Only a few counts were recorded for this clone. The DNA for the CDR3 is TGTGCCAGCAGCTTATCCCAGATCCAAGAGACCCAGTACTTC. Translation: CASSLSQIQETQYF. The chain links TRBV7-9 to TRBJ2-5; D unresolved. V lost 2 bases and J 1 base, leaving 8 bases between the germline ends. The CDR3 runs to 14 residues. Germline loops: CDR1 SEHNR, CDR2 FQNEAQ (reference sequence).

CDR3 amino acids: CASSQEGAKNIQYF. The CDR3 DNA sequence: TGTGCCAGCAGCCAAGAGGGCGCCAAAAACATTCAGTACTTC. The J gene is TRBJ2-4, the V gene TRBV4-2; D gene uncertain. Per germline, CDR1 LGHNA and CDR2 YNFKEQ. The CDR3 spans 14 residues. V lost 0 bases and J lost 1, with 4 bases in between.

This clone was seen more than once but under ten times. V gene TRBV5-1 combines with J gene TRBJ2-1; maybe TRBD1 (6 bases). Trimming left V 4 bases short and J 1 base short, with 9 bases between. The CDR3 is 14 residues long. Germline-derived CDR1 and CDR2 are SGHRS and YFSETQ. The CDR3 region is CASSSDRSYNEQFF. In DNA form, the CDR3 reads TGCGCCAGCAGCAGTGACAGGTCCTACAATGAGCAGTTCTTC.

The V gene is TRBV7-6, the J gene TRBJ2-5; TRBD2 matches at 8 bases. The CDR3 extends over 15 amino acids. Germline V gene sequence: CDR1 SGHVS, CDR2 FNYEAQ. Trimming cost V 5 bases and J 5 bases; bases outside gene matches: 10. CDR3 protein: CASSHILGLEETQYF. CDR3 DNA sequence: TGTGCCAGCAGCCACATCCTGGGACTAGAGGAGACCCAGTACTTC.

This clone turned up a few times. This sequence joins TRBV11-2 and TRBJ2-1; 14 bases fit TRBD2. Germline CDR1 is SGHAT and CDR2 is FQNNGV. The CDR3 is 18 amino acids. J was trimmed by 4 bases and V by 4 bases; bases with no gene match: 9. CDR3 loop: CASSYGTSGGLTYNEQFF. In DNA, the CDR3 is TGTGCCAGCAGCTATGGGACTAGCGGGGGTTTAACATACAATGAGCAGTTCTTC.

This clone has a handful of counts. CDR3 loop: CASSPVLAGVSYEQYF. The CDR3 nucleotides are TGTGCCAGCTCACCAGTACTAGCGGGGGTTTCCTACGAGCAGTACTTC. This chain links TRBV18 with TRBJ2-7, with 11 bases fitting TRBD2. The CDR3 extends over 16 amino acids. The germline V gene has CDR1 KGHSH and CDR2 LQKENI. V gave up 2 bases and J gave up 1 base; unmatched junction bases: 4.

Concerning this clone itself: The identical CDR3 is also encoded by other nucleotide sequences in the sample. The chain links TRBV29-1 to TRBJ2-5; D unresolved. Trimming left V 7 bases short and J 1 base short, with 4 bases between. Germline V CDR1 and CDR2: SQVTM, ANQGSEA. The CDR3 runs 10 residues. In DNA form, the CDR3 reads TGCAGCGGAGCCCAAGAGACCCAGTACTTC. The encoded protein is CSGAQETQYF.

This clone was found a few times. V usage is TRBV11-3 and J usage is TRBJ2-5; tentatively, D is TRBD2 (6 bases). This CDR3 contains 11 residues. The germline gives CDR1 SGHNT, CDR2 YENEEA. This chain's CDR3 is CATRGGETQYF. The DNA of the CDR3 is TGTGCTACCCGGGGAGGAGAGACCCAGTACTTC.

This clone was found a few times. The gene calls are TRBV28 and TRBJ1-5, with D perhaps TRBD1 (5 bases). The V and J ends lost 5 bases and 0 bases respectively, with 23 bases between them. This CDR3 comprises 19 residues. Germline V gene lookup returns CDR1 MDHEN and CDR2 SYDVKM. DNA for the CDR3: TGTGCCAGCAGTGGGTCGGCGGCAGGGAGGGGCTCTAGCAATCAGCCCCAGCATTTT. Translation: CASSGSAAGRGSSNQPQHF.

This clone occurred a few times. The chain recombines TRBV6-1 with TRBJ1-3; 9 positions agree with TRBD1. This CDR3 comprises 12 residues. The germline CDR1 and CDR2 sequences are MNHNS and SASEGT. Trimming at V came to 6 bases and at J to 8 bases, leaving 2 bases not matched to a gene. The CDR3 spells CASRTGGDTIYF. The CDR3 DNA follows: TGTGCCAGCAGGACAGGGGGAGACACCATATATTTT.